The 17 T cell receptor beta chains given below trace back to one sample, sequenced in a study of cytomegalovirus exposure and HLA in healthy donors. The PCR made use of 60 Vbeta and 13 Jbeta primers. TCRdb's copy holds only in-frame clones and misses some; the assay was immunoSEQ multiplex PCR. The repertoire holds approximately 83,000 clones, around 80% seen once, with approximately 2% in the top ten. Material for sequencing was PBMCs. All receptors come from a man aged 18 to 30 in good health and CMV-seronegative.

The gene calls are TRBV11-2 and TRBJ1-5, with unresolved D. The CDR3 consists of 13 residues. From germline, CDR1 is SGHAT and CDR2 FQNNGV. V lost 2 bases to trimming and J lost 6 bases, with 8 bases between them. The CDR3 here is CASSLSEGQPQHF. The CDR3 DNA follows: TGTGCCAGCAGCTTATCTGAGGGTCAGCCCCAGCATTTT.

As for this clone: Other DNA sequences from this sample encode an identical CDR3 as well. The J gene is TRBJ1-3, the V gene TRBV7-6; D ambiguous. The CDR3 is made up of 14 amino acids. Germline V gives CDR1 SGHVS, CDR2 FNYEAQ. V lost 2 bases and J 0 bases, leaving 5 bases between the germline ends. The DNA of the CDR3 is TGTGCCAGCAGCTTAAAGAGCTCTGGAAACACCATATATTTT. Protein: CASSLKSSGNTIYF.

Only one count was recorded for this clone. The chain joins TRBV10-3 to TRBJ1-1, with a tentative D call TRBD1 (5 bases). This CDR3 has 15 amino acids. V lost 2 bases and J lost 4, with 14 bases in between. Germline CDR1 and CDR2: ENHRY and SYGVKD. CDR3 amino acids: CAISEPLGGITEAFF. In DNA form, the CDR3 reads TGTGCCATCAGTGAGCCCCTCGGGGGGATCACTGAAGCTTTCTTT.

V usage is TRBV7-9 and J usage is TRBJ2-1, with 9 bases that match TRBD2. Germline CDR1 reads SEHNR; CDR2 reads FQNEAQ (reference sequence). The CDR3 has 17 residues. The trim removed 7 bases at V and 5 bases at J, leaving 15 bases unmatched. The CDR3 bases are TGTGCCAGCACCTACCGGTTTAGCGGGGGTGGTAACAATGAGCAGTTCTTC. Residues: CASTYRFSGGGNNEQFF.

The chain couples TRBV25-1 to TRBJ1-2; TRBD1 matches 11 bases. CDR3 length: 15 residues. Germline V gives CDR1 MGHDK, CDR2 SYGVNS. V trimming: 8 bases; J trimming: 7 bases; junction bases outside the gene matches: 12. CDR3 bases: TGTGCCAGCTCGCCGGGACAGGGGGACAAAGTTGGCTACACCTTC. It codes for CASSPGQGDKVGYTF.

CDR3 residues: CASRGQATRAAFF. CDR3 coding DNA: TGTGCCAGCAGGGGGCAGGCAACGCGAGCGGCTTTCTTT. This chain links TRBV6-5 with TRBJ1-1; tentative D call: TRBD1 (5 bases). Trimming removed 6 bases from V and 11 bases from J, with 19 bases in between. CDR1 MNHEY and CDR2 SVGAGI come from the germline V gene. This CDR3 is built from 13 residues.

As to this clone: A junction end diverges from the germline sequence, so it may reflect a read error. This sequence joins TRBV7-9 and TRBJ1-1; perhaps TRBD1 as D (6 bases). This CDR3 contains 17 residues. Germline V CDR1 and CDR2: SEHNR, FQNEAQ (reference sequence). The chain's CDR3 is CSSSSKRGAPRNTEAFF. The CDR3 DNA is TGTTCCAGCAGCTCAAAGCGGGGGGCCCCGAGGAACACTGAAGCTTTCTTT.

V gene TRBV6-1 combines with J gene TRBJ1-1, with TRBD1 as a possible D gene (5 bases). Trimming left V 11 bases short and J 0 bases short, with 13 bases between. The CDR3 contains 13 residues. Germline loops: CDR1 MNHNS, CDR2 SASEGT. This chain's CDR3 is CAGGTVMNTEAFF. CDR3 coding DNA: TGTGCCGGAGGGACGGTCATGAACACTGAAGCTTTCTTT.

This clone was seen a single time. The V call is TRBV19, the J call TRBJ2-7; 8 bases map to TRBD2. This CDR3 is 16 amino acids long. Per the germline V gene, CDR1 is LNHDA and CDR2 is SQIVND (reference sequence). V was clipped by 7 bases and J by 2 bases; unmatched bases: 13. CDR3: CASTSTSRGGAYEQYF. The CDR3 nucleotides read TGTGCCAGTACCTCGACTTCCCGGGGGGGGGCCTACGAGCAGTACTTC.

The chain recombines TRBV27 with TRBJ1-5; unclear D gene. CDR1 and CDR2 (germline): MNHEY, SMNVEV (reference sequence). This CDR3 region has 14 residues. V lost 3 bases and J 7 bases, leaving 13 bases between the germline ends. CDR3 sequence (DNA): TGTGCCAGCAGTTTCTCATACGGCGGGCAGCCCCAGCATTTT. Protein product: CASSFSYGGQPQHF.

The gene calls are TRBV7-9 and TRBJ1-1; 8 nucleotides agree with TRBD1. V dropped 5 bases and J dropped 5; count of bases not matched to a gene: 7. The germline V gene has CDR1 SEHNR and CDR2 FQNEAQ (reference sequence). The CDR3 consists of 14 residues. CDR3 in amino acids: CASSPGQGGTEAFF. CDR3 nucleotide sequence: TGTGCCAGCAGCCCAGGACAGGGTGGTACTGAAGCTTTCTTT.

The chain employs TRBV5-1 and TRBJ1-1; 8 nucleotides match TRBD1. V dropped 4 bases and J dropped 4; count of bases not matched to a gene: 9. CDR3 size: 15 residues. The germline V gene encodes CDR1 SGHRS and CDR2 YFSETQ. The CDR3 DNA reads TGCGCCAGCAGCCGTAGTGGGGACAGGTCCACTGAAGCTTTCTTT. As protein: CASSRSGDRSTEAFF.

The chain couples TRBV11-2 to TRBJ1-1; 7 bases match TRBD1. The germline gives CDR1 SGHAT, CDR2 FQNNGV. This CDR3 region has 14 residues. J lost 4 bases, V lost 5 bases, and 7 bases had no gene match. The CDR3, as DNA: TGTGCCAGCAGCGCCCAAGGGGGCCGCACTGAAGCTTTCTTT. As protein: CASSAQGGRTEAFF.

The chain uses TRBV5-1 and TRBJ1-1; D uncertain. Trimming removed 4 bases from V and 5 bases from J, with 21 bases in between. CDR1 and CDR2 (germline): SGHRS, YFSETQ. There are 16 residues in the CDR3. CDR3 region: CASSPGTTDSGTEAFF. As DNA, the CDR3 is TGCGCCAGCAGCCCTGGTACGACGGACTCGGGGACTGAAGCTTTCTTT.

This clone appeared a few times. This sequence joins TRBV6-6 and TRBJ1-1; 9 nucleotides line up with TRBD1. Germline CDR1 MNHNY, CDR2 SVGAGI (reference sequence). V lost 1 base, J lost 3 bases, and 0 bases stayed unmatched. CDR3 length equals 14 residues. This chain's CDR3 is CASSYWTGDTEAFF. The DNA of the CDR3 is TGTGCCAGCAGTTACTGGACAGGGGACACTGAAGCTTTCTTT.

J is TRBJ1-5 and V is TRBV6-1, with TRBD1 identical over 9 bases. The germline gives CDR1 MNHNS, CDR2 SASEGT. The CDR3 is 14 amino acids. The J segment lost 5 bases and the V segment lost 6 bases, leaving 5 bases of the junction unmatched. Here the CDR3 reads CASRGQGGDQPQHF. The CDR3 DNA follows: TGTGCCAGCAGGGGACAGGGTGGAGATCAGCCCCAGCATTTT.

As regards this clone: This same CDR3 is encoded by further DNA sequences in the sample. V gene TRBV10-3 combines with J gene TRBJ1-1; D is perhaps TRBD1 (5 bases). Germline CDR1 ENHRY, CDR2 SYGVKD. The CDR3 has 13 amino acids. V gave up 3 bases and J gave up 4 bases, with 9 bases separating them. The chain's CDR3 is CAISDRGGTEAFF. Written as DNA, the CDR3 is TGTGCCATCAGTGACCGCGGGGGCACTGAAGCTTTCTTT.